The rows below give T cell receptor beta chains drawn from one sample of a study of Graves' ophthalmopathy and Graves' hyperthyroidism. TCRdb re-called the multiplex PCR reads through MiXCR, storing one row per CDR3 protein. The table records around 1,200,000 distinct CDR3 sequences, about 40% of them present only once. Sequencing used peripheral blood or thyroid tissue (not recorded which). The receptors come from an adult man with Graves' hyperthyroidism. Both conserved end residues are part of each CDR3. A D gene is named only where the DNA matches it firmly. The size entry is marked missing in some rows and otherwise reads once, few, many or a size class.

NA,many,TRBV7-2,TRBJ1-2,TGTGCCAGCAGCTTTGTTGACAGATGGTATGGCTACACCTTC,CASSFVDRWYGYTF
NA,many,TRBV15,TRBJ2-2,TGTGCCACAATGACGAGGAACACCGGGGAGCTGTTTTTT,CATMTRNTGELFF
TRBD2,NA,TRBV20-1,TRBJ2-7,TGCAGTGCTAGAGTCCCGGGACTAGCGGGAGCCTACGAGCAGTACTTC,CSARVPGLAGAYEQYF
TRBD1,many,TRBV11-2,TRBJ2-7,TGTGCCAGCAGCACCGGGACAGGGAGGTACGAGCAGTACTTC,CASSTGTGRYEQYF
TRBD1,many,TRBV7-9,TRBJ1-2,TGCGCCAGCAGCTGGACAGGGGACGGCTACACCTTC,CASSWTGDGYTF
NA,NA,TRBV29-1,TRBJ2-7,TGCAGCGTTGCACGGGGGCTTAGATACGAGCAGTACTTC,CSVARGLRYEQYF
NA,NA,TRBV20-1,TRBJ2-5,TGCAGTGCTAGCGGGACGGACCCCTATCGAGAGGAGACCCAGTACTTC,CSASGTDPYREETQYF
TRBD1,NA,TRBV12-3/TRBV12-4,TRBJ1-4,TGTGCCAGCAGTGACAGGGTTGGACGGGAAAAACTGTTTTTT,CASSDRVGREKLFF
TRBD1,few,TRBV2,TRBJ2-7,TGTGCCAGTAGACAGGGGGCCGAGCAGTACTTC,CASRQGAEQYF
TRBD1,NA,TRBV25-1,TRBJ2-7,TGTGCCAGCAGTGTAGGACAGGGAAGTCAGCAGTACTTC,CASSVGQGSQQYF
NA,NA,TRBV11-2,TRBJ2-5,TGTGCCAGCAGCTTAGAAGCTAGCTCGGGCGAGACCCAGTACTTC,CASSLEASSGETQYF
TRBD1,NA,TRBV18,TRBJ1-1,TGTGCCAGCTCACCACCTACAGGGGGCGCCTACACTGAAGCTTTCTTT,CASSPPTGGAYTEAFF
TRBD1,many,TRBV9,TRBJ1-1,TGTGCCAGCAGCGTAGCTGGGACAGGGGAGTACACTGAAGCTTTCTTT,CASSVAGTGEYTEAFF
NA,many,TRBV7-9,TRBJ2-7,TGTGCCAGCAGCTTAGTGGTCGAACAATACGAGCAGTACTTC,CASSLVVEQYEQYF
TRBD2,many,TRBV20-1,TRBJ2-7,TGCAGTGCACTCCCAGCGGGAGGGGACCCCTACGAGCAGTACTTC,CSALPAGGDPYEQYF
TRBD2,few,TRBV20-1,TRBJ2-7,TGCAGTGCTAGAGATGAGACCGGGACTAGCGGCTCCTACGAGCAGTACTTC,CSARDETGTSGSYEQYF
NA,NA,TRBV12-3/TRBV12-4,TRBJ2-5,TGTGCCATCAGTTTAGCGCTCATGGGGGCCCAAGAGACCCAGTACTTC,CAISLALMGAQETQYF
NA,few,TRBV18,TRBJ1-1,TGTGCCAGCTCACCGGGACGCCCATTGAACACTGAAGCTTTCTTT,CASSPGRPLNTEAFF
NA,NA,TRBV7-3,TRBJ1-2,TGTGCCAGCAGCTTAGTCGGGGCTACACCGGACAGAACGCCTATGGGCTACACCTTC,CASSLVGATPDRTPMGYTF
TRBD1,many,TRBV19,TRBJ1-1,TGTGCCAGTAGTCCATGGGACAGGGAGGGCACTGAAGCTTTCTTT,CASSPWDREGTEAFF
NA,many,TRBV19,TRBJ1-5,TGTGCCGGGGGGCTCAGGTGGGATCAGCCCCAGCATTTT,CAGGLRWDQPQHF
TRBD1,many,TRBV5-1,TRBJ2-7,TGCGCCAGCAGCTTGGGGGTTCGGACAGGAGTCTACGAGCAGTACTTC,CASSLGVRTGVYEQYF
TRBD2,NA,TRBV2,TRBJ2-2,TGTGCCAGCAGCCCACATAGCGGGAGGGGACAGGGGGAGCTGTTTTTT,CASSPHSGRGQGELFF
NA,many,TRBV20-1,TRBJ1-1,TGCAGTGCTAGCCCGGGACAAATGAACACTGAAGCTTTCTTT,CSASPGQMNTEAFF
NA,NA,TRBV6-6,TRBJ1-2,TGTGCCAGCAGCGCAACGGACGCTAACTATGGCTACACCTTC,CASSATDANYGYTF
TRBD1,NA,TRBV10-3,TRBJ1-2,TGTGCCACCAGCCCGGGACAGGGGCCCGCTGGCTACACCTTC,CATSPGQGPAGYTF
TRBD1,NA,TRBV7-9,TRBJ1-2,TGTACCAGCCAAGATAGGACAGGGTTCGGTGGCTACACCTTC,CTSQDRTGFGGYTF
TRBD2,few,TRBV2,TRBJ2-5,TGTGCCAGCAGTTACTCGATAACTAGCGGGAGGCGCGGGGAGACCCAGTACTTC,CASSYSITSGRRGETQYF
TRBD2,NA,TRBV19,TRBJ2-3,TGTGCCAGTAGTATATCCCGCGGGAGCGCAGATACGCAGTATTTT,CASSISRGSADTQYF
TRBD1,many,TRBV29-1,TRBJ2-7,TGCAGCGTTCGGACAGGGGGTAACGAGCAGTACTTC,CSVRTGGNEQYF
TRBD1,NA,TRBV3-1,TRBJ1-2,TGTGCCAGCAGCCTGTCCGGGACAGGGGGGATGTACACCTTC,CASSLSGTGGMYTF
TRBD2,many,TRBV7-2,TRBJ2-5,TGTGCCAGCAGCTTCTGGCTGGGGGTAGCGGGGGCAGGAGAGACCCAGTACTTC,CASSFWLGVAGAGETQYF
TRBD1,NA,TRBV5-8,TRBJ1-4,TGTGCCAGCAGTCTCGGCTTGGGGACAGGGGAGGAAAAACTGTTTTTT,CASSLGLGTGEEKLFF
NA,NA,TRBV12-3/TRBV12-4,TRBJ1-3,TGTGCCAGCAGTTTGCGGGGACACTCTGGAAACACCATATATTTT,CASSLRGHSGNTIYF
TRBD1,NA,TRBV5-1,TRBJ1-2,TGTGCCAGCAGCTTAAGCTTACAGGGGTTCACTGGCTACACCTTC,CASSLSLQGFTGYTF
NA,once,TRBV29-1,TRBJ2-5,TGCAGCGTTGAGCGGGCCCAGTACTTC,CSVERAQYF
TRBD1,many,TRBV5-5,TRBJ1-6,TGTGCCAGCAGCTTCACCGGGACAGGGTCTTCACCCCTCCACTTT,CASSFTGTGSSPLHF
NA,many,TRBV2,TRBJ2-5,TGTGCCAGCAGTAGCTCAGGGGTAGGAGAGACCCAGTACTTC,CASSSSGVGETQYF
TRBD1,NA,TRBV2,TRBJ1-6,TGTGCCAGCAGAACCGGGACAGGGGCACCCCTCCACTTT,CASRTGTGAPLHF
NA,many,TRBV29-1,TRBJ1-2,TGCAGCGCTCTCGGCGACGAGTACAGGGAAAACTATGGCTACACCTTC,CSALGDEYRENYGYTF
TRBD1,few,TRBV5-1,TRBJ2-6,TGCGCCAGCAGAGGGAGACAGGGGGCCGGGGCCAACGTCCTGACTTTC,CASRGRQGAGANVLTF
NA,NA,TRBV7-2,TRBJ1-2,TGTGCCAGCAGCCGACCTGGGGGGGGCGACTATGGCTACACCTTC,CASSRPGGGDYGYTF
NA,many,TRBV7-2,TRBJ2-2,TGTGCCAGCAGCTTCTTGGAGCAGGAACACGGGGAGCTGTTTTTT,CASSFLEQEHGELFF
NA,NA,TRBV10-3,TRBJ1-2,TGTGCCATCAGTGACCCAGGGGTGGCTGGCTACACCTTC,CAISDPGVAGYTF
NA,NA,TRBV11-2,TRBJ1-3,TGTGCCAGCAGCTTACGCCCCGGAGTAGGAAACACCATATATTTT,CASSLRPGVGNTIYF
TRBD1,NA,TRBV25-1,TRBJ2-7,TGTGCCAGCAGTTCCGGGACAGGGGCCGACGAGCAGTACTTC,CASSSGTGADEQYF
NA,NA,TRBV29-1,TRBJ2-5,TGCAGCGGGGGACGTATCCAAACGCTAGTGGCCCAAGAGACCCAGTACTTC,CSGGRIQTLVAQETQYF
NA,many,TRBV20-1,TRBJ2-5,TGCAGTGCTAGACGCCGGACGGACCAAGAGACCCAGTACTTC,CSARRRTDQETQYF
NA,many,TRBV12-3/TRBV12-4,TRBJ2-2,TGTGCCAGCAGGCTCCTCACCGGGGAGCTGTTTTTT,CASRLLTGELFF
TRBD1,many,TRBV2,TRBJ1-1,TGTGCCAGCAGTGAAGGGACAGGGGGCCTTAAAACTGAAGCTTTCTTT,CASSEGTGGLKTEAFF
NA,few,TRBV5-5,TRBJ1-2,TGTGCCAGCAGCTTTCAGGGATCCCCCAACTATGGCTACACCTTC,CASSFQGSPNYGYTF
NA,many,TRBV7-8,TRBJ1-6,TGTGCCAGCAGCTTAAGGGCGGGGCTCGGGGGAGATTCACCCCTCCACTTT,CASSLRAGLGGDSPLHF
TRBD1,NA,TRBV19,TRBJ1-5,TGTGTCAGTAGTTTACAGGGGGCCACGGGCAATCAGCCCCAGCATTTT,CVSSLQGATGNQPQHF